Listed below are T cell receptor beta chains from one sample, sequenced in a study of T cell repertoires in cytomegalovirus infection. Via MiXCR, TCRdb re-called the reads, giving one row per CDR3 protein. Of about 900,000 distinct CDR3 sequences listed, less than 35% are singletons. Antigens for these TCRs are unknown. The material sequenced was cultured CD8+ T cells from PBMCs, taken from culture after CMV antigen stimulation. The receptors were gathered from a human donor in good health (CMV status not recorded). Some clones in this sample may be carry-over from other donors' samples. The CDR3 runs from the conserved cysteine through the conserved F or W. A D gene is named only where the DNA matches it firmly. For some rows the clone size is stated as once, few or many, or as a class when expanded; others skip it.

clone_size d_call j_call v_call cdr3_nt cdr3_aa
many . TRBJ2-2 TRBV7-6 TGTGCCAGCAGCCAAGGGGGAAAAACCGGGGAGCTGTTTTTT CASSQGGKTGELFF
. TRBD1 TRBJ2-1 TRBV20-1 TGCAGTGCACAGCGGGACAGGGAATCTCACAATGAGCAGTTCTTC CSAQRDRESHNEQFF
few . TRBJ1-1 TRBV27 TGTGCCAGCAGTTTTGGGGATAAAGCTTTCTTT CASSFGDKAFF
few . TRBJ2-7 TRBV4-1 TGCGCCAGCAGCCGGAACGAGGACTCCTACGAGCAGTACTTC CASSRNEDSYEQYF
few . TRBJ2-3 TRBV7-9 TGTGCCAGCAGCTTCGGGGTCGACAGTTACACAGATACGCAGTATTTT CASSFGVDSYTDTQYF
many TRBD2 TRBJ2-1 TRBV7-9 TGTGCCTTTGGGACTAGCCTTAACAATGAGCAGTTCTTC CAFGTSLNNEQFF
. . TRBJ1-5 TRBV9 TGTGCCAGCAGCGCCGGGGGGGGAGCCAATCAGCCCCAGCATTTT CASSAGGGANQPQHF
few . TRBJ2-5 TRBV27 TGTGCCAGCAGTTTATCACAGGCAGGGGAGACCCAGTACTTC CASSLSQAGETQYF
few TRBD1 TRBJ1-2 TRBV20-1 TGCAGTGCTACCCCGGGACAGGGAGGACCGTTCTATGGCTACACCTTC CSATPGQGGPFYGYTF
once TRBD2 TRBJ2-5 TRBV6-2/TRBV6-3 TGTGCCAGCATCCCGCGGGGGGGCGGCCAAGAGACCCAGTACTTC CASIPRGGGQETQYF
once . TRBJ1-1 TRBV7-9 TGTGCCAGCAGCGGACTCGCGGACAGTACGAAGATGAACACTGAAGCTTTCTTT CASSGLADSTKMNTEAFF
many . TRBJ2-6 TRBV7-2 TGTGCCAGCAGCTCCCCCAGGAGCGCTGGGGCCGGTGGGGCCAACGTCCTGACTTTC CASSSPRSAGAGGANVLTF
few TRBD2 TRBJ2-1 TRBV6-2/TRBV6-3 TGTGCCAGCAGTTACTTCCTAGCGGGCTCCTACAATGAGCAGTTCTTC CASSYFLAGSYNEQFF
. . TRBJ2-2 TRBV15 TGTGCCACCAGCAGAATTAGCGGCCCAAACACCGGGGAGCTGTTTTTT CATSRISGPNTGELFF
few . TRBJ2-7 TRBV7-2 TGTGCCAGCAGCTTAGGTTCCCAGCTATACGAGCAGTACTTC CASSLGSQLYEQYF
. . TRBJ2-3 TRBV7-6 TGTGCCAGCAGCTCCGGGGCGGGGCAAGATACGCAGTATTTT CASSSGAGQDTQYF
once . TRBJ2-5 TRBV15 TGTGCCACCAGCAAGCAATCTGAGCCAGGGTGGGTCGGGGAGACCCAGTACTTC CATSKQSEPGWVGETQYF
once . TRBJ1-2 TRBV19 TGTGCCAGTAGTATGGGAGACAGAATCTATGGCTACACCTTC CASSMGDRIYGYTF
few . TRBJ2-6 TRBV7-9 TGTGCCAGCAGCTCGACAGGCCAAGGGGCCAACGTCCTGACTTTC CASSSTGQGANVLTF
. . TRBJ1-2 TRBV20-1 TGCAGTGCTAGACCAAGAAACCGGGACCAGAACGCCCCCTCCAACTATGGCTACACCTTC CSARPRNRDQNAPSNYGYTF
. . TRBJ1-1 TRBV25-1 TGTGCCAGCAGCTCCCCCCGGACGGCCCTGAACACTGAAGCTTTCTTT CASSSPRTALNTEAFF
many . TRBJ1-5 TRBV7-8 TGTGCCAGCAGCTTAGTGGGATCTCTGTCAAATCAGCCCCAGCATTTT CASSLVGSLSNQPQHF
. TRBD2 TRBJ2-1 TRBV19 TGTGCCAGTAGTTCCATTGGGGGGGGGATAGCCTCCAATGAGCAGTTCTTC CASSSIGGGIASNEQFF
few . TRBJ2-5 TRBV12-3/TRBV12-4 TGTGCCAGCAGTTTAATGAGTGAGACCCAGTACTTC CASSLMSETQYF
many . TRBJ1-5 TRBV7-6 TGTGCCAGCAGCTTAGGGGGGGGAAGGGGTGATCAGCCCCAGCATTTT CASSLGGGRGDQPQHF
. TRBD1 TRBJ1-5 TRBV4-3 TGCGCCAGCAGCCCAACCGGGGCAGGGGGTAGCAATCAGCCCCAGCATTTT CASSPTGAGGSNQPQHF
many . TRBJ1-1 TRBV12-3/TRBV12-4 TGTGCCAGCAGTTTGAACTGGGAACCTTTCTTT CASSLNWEPFF
few . TRBJ2-7 TRBV7-1 TGTGCCAGCAGCTCGTCTAGACTGGGCTACGAGCAGTACTTC CASSSSRLGYEQYF
once . TRBJ2-3 TRBV6-1 TGTGCCAGCAGATCGAGGGGTTTTATAGTAGATACGCAGTATTTT CASRSRGFIVDTQYF
few TRBD2 TRBJ2-1 TRBV20-1 TGCAGTGCTAGTATGCTAGCGGGGGCCATCTCCTACAATGAGCAGTTCTTC CSASMLAGAISYNEQFF
once TRBD1 TRBJ2-5 TRBV24-1 TGTGCCACCAGTGATTTGGCCGGGACAGGGAAAGAGACCCAGTACTTC CATSDLAGTGKETQYF
few . TRBJ2-3 TRBV27 TGTGCCAGCAGTTTCTCGGGTTGGAGCACAGATACGCAGTATTTT CASSFSGWSTDTQYF
many TRBD2 TRBJ2-7 TRBV12-3/TRBV12-4 TGTGCCAGCAGTTTAGCTAGCGGGGGATACGAGCAGTACTTC CASSLASGGYEQYF
. TRBD2 TRBJ2-1 TRBV15 TGTGCCACCAGCAGAGATAGCGGGGGTTACTACAATGAGCAGTTCTTC CATSRDSGGYYNEQFF
few . TRBJ1-2 TRBV29-1 TGCAGCGTTCCCAGGGTTGAGGATAACTATGGCTACACCTTC CSVPRVEDNYGYTF
. . TRBJ1-1 TRBV5-4 TGTGCCAGCAGCTGGGACATCACTGAAGCTTTCTTT CASSWDITEAFF
many . TRBJ2-1 TRBV7-6 TGTGCTAGCAGCACCCGGGACACCTCCTACAATGAGCAGTTCTTC CASSTRDTSYNEQFF
. TRBD2 TRBJ2-1 TRBV7-6 TGTGCCAGCAGCTTGTCTCTCGGGGGGGAATACCCCTACAATGAGCAGTTCTTC CASSLSLGGEYPYNEQFF
. . TRBJ1-1 TRBV4-1 TGCGCCAGCAGCCACGAGAGGAACACTGAAGCTTTCTTT CASSHERNTEAFF
few . TRBJ2-1 TRBV4-1 TGCGCCAGCAGCCAAGAAGTCTATGAGCAGTTCTTC CASSQEVYEQFF
. . TRBJ1-2 TRBV6-1 TGTGCCAGCAGGCCACTTGAACCAGGGGATGGCTACACCTTC CASRPLEPGDGYTF
few . TRBJ1-2 TRBV25-1 TGTGCCAGCAGAGGGGGAAAAACCCCGGGACACCTTACTGGCTACACCTTC CASRGGKTPGHLTGYTF
few . TRBJ1-2 TRBV5-4 TGTGCCAGCAGCTTGGACAGGGACTCTATTAACTATGGCTACACCTTC CASSLDRDSINYGYTF
. TRBD1 TRBJ1-2 TRBV5-4 TGTGCCAGCAGCTTACCCGGGACAGATTATGGCTACACCTTC CASSLPGTDYGYTF
. . TRBJ1-2 TRBV12-5 TGTGTCCAAGCGCGGGAAAATGGCTACACCTTC CVQARENGYTF
once . TRBJ2-5 TRBV6-6 TGTGCCAGCAGTTATCGCCCGACTAACCAAGAGACCCAGTACTTC CASSYRPTNQETQYF
. . TRBJ2-2 TRBV29-1 TGCAGCGTTGACCCTACTAACACCGGGGAGCTGTTTTTT CSVDPTNTGELFF
. . TRBJ1-2 TRBV27 TGTGCCAGCAGTTTATCGCCACTCGACAGCGTCTATGGCTACACCTTC CASSLSPLDSVYGYTF
. TRBD1 TRBJ2-3 TRBV19 TGTGCCAGTAGTATGAGGGACAGGGATACGCAGTATTTT CASSMRDRDTQYF
. TRBD2 TRBJ2-5 TRBV6-2/TRBV6-3 TGTGCCAGCAGTTGGAGCGGGGGGGCCGCCGAGACCCAGTACTTC CASSWSGGAAETQYF
. . TRBJ2-2 TRBV15 TGTGCCACCAGCAGGGCCGGGACCGGGGAGCTGTTTTTT CATSRAGTGELFF
many . TRBJ1-4 TRBV7-2 TGTGCCAGCAGCCCACAGATTGGGGGTCTCCATGAAAAACTGTTTTTT CASSPQIGGLHEKLFF
many TRBD1 TRBJ2-1 TRBV7-9 TGTGCCAGCAGCTTAGAATGGGACAGGGGCGAATTCTTC CASSLEWDRGEFF